The 22 T cell receptor beta chains below were found in one sample sequenced in a study of OX40 agonist ivuxolimab in advanced cancers. Some clones are missing from TCRdb's copy, which holds only in-frame ones; the method was immunoSEQ multiplex PCR. The sample contains more than 55,000 clones, 85% of which appear only once. Specimen: CD4+ or CD8+ T cells sorted from blood, collected in a trial of the OX40 agonist ivuxolimab. These receptor sequences come from an adult with an advanced solid tumor such as melanoma, head and neck, liver or kidney cancer.

This chain links TRBV18 with TRBJ1-1; maybe TRBD1 (6 bases). There are 14 residues in the CDR3. Trimming took off 4 bases at V and 5 bases at J, with 14 bases between the two ends. Looked up from germline, CDR1 is KGHSH and CDR2 is LQKENI. Here the CDR3 DNA reads TGTGCCAGCTCACTTTCCGAGGGGGGGACTGAAGCTTTCTTT. Protein product: CASSLSEGGTEAFF.

The chain links TRBV15 to TRBJ2-1, with TRBD2 identical over 8 bases. Trimming at V came to 0 bases and at J to 4 bases, leaving 17 bases not matched to a gene. Germline CDR1 is LNHNV and CDR2 is YYDKDF (reference sequence). The CDR3 extends over 20 amino acids. CDR3 in amino acids: CATSRDFGGGPLISYNEQFF. The DNA for the CDR3 is TGTGCCACCAGCAGAGATTTTGGCGGGGGGCCCCTTATCTCTTACAATGAGCAGTTCTTC.

The chain recombines TRBV5-8 with TRBJ2-7; possibly TRBD2 for D (6 bases). In germline, CDR1 is SGHTS, CDR2 YDEGEE. The CDR3 totals 13 residues. With 7 bases removed from V and 0 bases from J, the gap between germline ends came to 11 bases. The CDR3 DNA sequence: TGTGCCAGCTCGGGACTGAGCTCCTACGAGCAGTACTTC. It yields the protein CASSGLSSYEQYF. Looking up the rest from reference TRBV5-8 and TRBJ2-7 gives the full variable domain: EAGVTQSPTHLIKTRGQQATLRCSPISGHTSVYWYQQALGLGLQFLLWYDEGEERNRGNFPPRFSGRQFPNYSSELNVNALELEDSALYLCASSGLSSYEQYFGPGTRLTVT.

This clone was seen a handful of times. The V call is TRBV15, the J call TRBJ1-2, with D hard to call. Germline V gene data show CDR1 as LNHNV and CDR2 as YYDKDF (reference sequence). The CDR3 runs 15 residues. The germline V and J ends were trimmed by 3 bases and 5 bases, with 16 bases remaining between them. CDR3: CATSSRLEQKYGYTF. Written as DNA, the CDR3 is TGTGCCACCAGCAGCAGGCTTGAACAGAAATATGGCTACACCTTC.

The chain combines TRBV10-3 with TRBJ2-3; weak D call: TRBD1 (6 bases). The CDR3 is made up of 16 amino acids. Trimming stripped 6 bases from V and 0 bases from J, with 16 bases between. The germline V gene encodes CDR1 ENHRY and CDR2 SYGVKD. In DNA form, the CDR3 reads TGTGCCATCAGGGGTGGGGGCGGCCCTAGCACAGATACGCAGTATTTT. It translates to CAIRGGGGPSTDTQYF.

This clone has a single count. The chain recombines TRBV10-2 with TRBJ2-5; 13 bases match TRBD2. The V segment lost 6 bases and the J segment 2 bases; nucleotides outside the gene matches: 3. Germline CDR1 reads WSHSY; CDR2 reads SAAADI. The CDR3 runs to 15 residues. CDR3: CASRPGLAGQETQYF. The CDR3 nucleotides read TGCGCCAGCAGACCGGGACTAGCGGGACAAGAGACCCAGTACTTC.

The chain has TRBV2 and TRBJ1-5; 9 nucleotides line up with TRBD1. The V and J ends lost 8 bases and 10 bases, in that order; junction bases with no gene match: 15. The CDR3 contains 15 residues. The V gene's germline CDR1 is SNHLY and CDR2 FYNNEI. CDR3: CASGLGTGKILPQHF. The DNA for the CDR3 is TGTGCCAGCGGCTTGGGGACAGGGAAGATCCTCCCCCAGCATTTT.

V is TRBV4-2 and J is TRBJ2-2; possibly TRBD2 for D (5 bases). The CDR3 contains 17 residues. The germline V gene has CDR1 LGHNA and CDR2 YNFKEQ. Deletions cut 0 bases from V and 1 base from J, with 12 bases between. This CDR3 reads CASSQDMGDLNTGELFF. DNA for the CDR3: TGTGCCAGCAGCCAAGATATGGGAGATTTGAACACCGGGGAGCTGTTTTTT.

CDR3 sequence (DNA): TGTGCCAGCAGCCAAGCGGAGACTAGTACCTACAATGAGCAGTTCTTC. This codes for CASSQAETSTYNEQFF. The V call is TRBV4-2, the J call TRBJ2-1, with D tentatively TRBD2 (6 bases). CDR1 is LGHNA and CDR2 is YNFKEQ in the germline V gene. This CDR3 contains 16 residues. Between the trimmed V and J ends, which lost 1 base and 2 bases, there was a span of 12 bases.

DNA of the CDR3: TGCGCCAGCAGCTTGCTGCCGGGAGGGGGCTACACCTTC. Residues: CASSLLPGGGYTF. This chain connects TRBV5-1 to TRBJ1-2; D call uncertain. This CDR3 contains 13 residues. Germline V gene lookup returns CDR1 SGHRS and CDR2 YFSETQ. With 1 base removed from V and 8 bases from J, the gap between germline ends came to 12 bases.

The V call is TRBV5-1, the J call TRBJ2-7; D might be TRBD1 (5 bases). Germline V CDR1 and CDR2: SGHRS, YFSETQ. V was cut by 0 bases and J by 1 base, with 17 bases left in between. CDR3 size: 17 residues. This CDR3 reads CASSLASSTVFSYEQYF. The CDR3 DNA reads TGCGCCAGCAGCTTGGCAAGTTCGACAGTCTTTTCCTACGAGCAGTACTTC.

This chain connects TRBV5-1 to TRBJ2-5, with no clear D. Judging by the DNA end, TRBJ2-7 fits better; the J call may be wrong. The CDR3 is 12 residues long. The germline V gene encodes CDR1 SGHRS and CDR2 YFSETQ. CDR3 coding DNA: TGCGCCAGCAGCCTGAGCTCCTACGAGCAGTACTTC. Its translation is CASSLSSYEQYF.

There are a few counts of this clone. The chain is built from TRBV29-1 and TRBJ1-1, with D unclear. This CDR3 is 11 amino acids long. CDR1 is SQVTM, CDR2 ANQGSEA, per germline. Trimming left V 5 bases short and J 6 bases short, with 10 bases between. In nucleotides, the CDR3 is TGCAGCGTTTCAAATAACCCTGAAGCTTTCTTT. It encodes CSVSNNPEAFF.

The chain recombines TRBV18 with TRBJ2-7; 14 nucleotides line up with TRBD2. This CDR3 comprises 15 residues. From germline, CDR1 is KGHSH and CDR2 LQKENI. The V gene end was trimmed by 4 bases and the J gene end by 3 bases; junction bases not matched to a gene: 2. The DNA of the CDR3 is TGTGCCAGCTCACGGGGACTAGCGGGAGACTACGAGCAGTACTTC. It translates to CASSRGLAGDYEQYF. Full variable domain (outside the CDR3, taken from reference TRBV18 and TRBJ2-7): NAGVMQNPRHLVRRRGQEARLRCSPMKGHSHVYWYRQLPEEGLKFMVYLQKENIIDESGMPKERFSAEFPKEGPSILRIQQVVRGDSAAYFCASSRGLAGDYEQYFGPGTRLTVT.

This CDR3 is CASSVGQGWDYGYTF. The CDR3 bases are TGTGCCAGCAGTGTGGGGCAGGGATGGGACTATGGCTACACCTTC. The gene calls are TRBV25-1 and TRBJ1-2; TRBD1 might be the D (5 bases). Germline CDR1 is MGHDK and CDR2 is SYGVNS. V lost 4 bases to trimming and J lost 3 bases, with 15 bases between them. The CDR3 covers 15 residues.

The rearrangement links TRBV23-1 to TRBJ2-4; D is unresolved. TRBV23-1 is identified as an open reading frame with a role that is uncertain. Trimming removed 1 base at V and 0 bases at J, with 7 bases between. CDR3 length: 15 amino acids. CDR3 amino acids: CASSQLNLAKNIQYF. Here the CDR3 DNA reads TGCGCCAGCAGTCAATTGAACCTAGCCAAAAACATTCAGTACTTC.

This chain joins TRBV19 and TRBJ2-3, with a possible D match to TRBD1 (5 bases). CDR1 and CDR2 from the germline V gene are LNHDA and SQIVND (reference sequence). V dropped 5 bases and J dropped 1 base, with 10 bases sitting between them. There are 14 residues in the CDR3. This CDR3 is CASSLRQRTDTQYF. The CDR3 nucleotides are TGTGCCAGTAGTCTACGACAGCGCACAGATACGCAGTATTTT. Drawing the rest from reference TRBV19 and TRBJ2-3, the complete variable domain is DGGITQSPKYLFRKEGQNVTLSCEQNLNHDAMYWYRQDPGQGLRLIYYSQIVNDFQKGDIAEGYSVSREKKESFPLTVTSAQKNPTAFYLCASSLRQRTDTQYFGPGTRLTVL.

This clone was seen a few times. The chain links TRBV11-2 to TRBJ1-1, with a possible D match to TRBD1 (6 bases). Germline lookup yields CDR1 SGHAT and CDR2 FQNNGV. Between the trimmed V and J ends, which lost 0 bases and 9 bases, there was a span of 11 bases. The length of the CDR3 is 13 residues. CDR3 in DNA: TGTGCCAGCAGCTTAGATGGGGGGCGGCAAGCTTTCTTT. Encoded protein: CASSLDGGRQAFF.

The V and J genes are TRBV7-9 and TRBJ2-2, with TRBD2 identical over 7 bases. CDR3 length equals 16 residues. Germline V CDR1 and CDR2: SEHNR, FQNEAQ (reference sequence). V lost 4 bases to trimming and J lost 0 bases; unmatched junction nucleotides: 5. This CDR3 reads CASSSLGTTNTGELFF. DNA for the CDR3: TGTGCCAGCAGCTCACTCGGGACTACGAACACCGGGGAGCTGTTTTTT.

CDR3 DNA: TGTGCCAGCAGGGTATCGATCCTGGGGGCAACTAATGAAAAACTGTTTTTT. It yields the protein CASRVSILGATNEKLFF. The chain uses TRBV2 and TRBJ1-4; D perhaps matches TRBD1 (5 bases). Between the trimmed V and J ends, which lost 6 bases and 0 bases, there was a span of 17 bases. Germline V gene lookup returns CDR1 SNHLY and CDR2 FYNNEI. CDR3 length: 17 residues.

The chain joins TRBV5-1 to TRBJ2-7; 8 positions match TRBD1. Trimming took 3 bases from V and 0 from J; bases not matched to a gene: 5. The CDR3 consists of 15 residues. Germline CDR1 reads SGHRS; CDR2 reads YFSETQ. The CDR3 reads CASSSGQATSYEQYF. The CDR3 coding sequence is TGCGCCAGCAGCTCGGGACAGGCGACCTCCTACGAGCAGTACTTC.

The chain combines TRBV6-6 with TRBJ1-3, with D possibly TRBD1 on 5 matching bases. This CDR3 is built from 16 residues. CDR1 and CDR2 from the germline V gene are MNHNY and SVGAGI (reference sequence). V shed 2 bases and J shed 4 bases, with 15 bases lying between them. In DNA, the CDR3 is TGTGCCAGCAGTTACGATCTGGACATCCGGGGAAACACCATATATTTT. Translated: CASSYDLDIRGNTIYF.